This TCR beta chain was obtained from a study of CD8+CD57+ T cells in acquired aplastic anemia. Flow cytometry had shown expanded CD8+CD57+ cells in the patients chosen for sequencing. General study results and limits: Approximately 30 was the count of CD8+ CDR3 sequences that patients shared with controls.

This clonotype appeared many times. Its antigen remains unknown. Profiles of TCR beta VDJ and CDR3 were generated from a genomic DNA template. TCRdb recomputed calls from the reads with MiXCR, one row per CDR3 protein. The sample yields over 250,000 distinct CDR3 sequences, about three fifths seen once. This CDR3 is built from 14 residues. V was shortened by 4 bases and J by 5 bases, with 13 bases between the two germline ends. Germline lookup yields CDR1 SGHRS and CDR2 YFSETQ. This receptor was obtained from a human donor with aplastic anemia. The specimen sequenced was sorted CD4+, CD8+, or CD8+CD57+ T cells (not recorded which) from PBMCs. The V gene is TRBV5-1, the J gene TRBJ2-1; tentative D call: TRBD1 (6 bases). The CDR3 region has the DNA TGCGCCAGCAGCCCACAGGGCCTGAACAATGAGCAGTTCTTC. Translation gives CASSPQGLNNEQFF.